One sample yielded the 8 T cell receptor beta chains listed below, sequenced in a study of T cell repertoires in ileal Crohn's disease. Assay used: immunoSEQ multiplex PCR; TCRdb lists only in-frame clones, some missing. The table shows about 17,000 clones, with about 60% occurring only once. The sequencing input was ileal tissue. Receptors originate from an adult with Crohn's disease.

J is TRBJ2-7 and V is TRBV7-3, with D tentatively TRBD2 (6 bases). The V gene's germline CDR1 is SGHTA and CDR2 FQGTGA. This CDR3 contains 15 residues. The V gene lost 2 bases and the J gene lost 0 bases, with 11 bases spanning the gap. CDR3 region: CASSLLAESSYEQYF. The CDR3 DNA reads TGTGCCAGCAGCTTATTAGCGGAGAGCTCCTACGAGCAGTACTTC.

J is TRBJ2-5 and V is TRBV28, with 7 bases lining up with TRBD1. The germline gives CDR1 MDHEN, CDR2 SYDVKM. The CDR3 is 13 amino acids. Trimming removed 7 bases from V and 5 bases from J; junction bases left unmatched: 7. DNA of the CDR3: TGTGCCAGCACCTCCACAGGGGTTGAGACCCAGTACTTC. This sequence encodes CASTSTGVETQYF.

The chain recombines TRBV25-1 with TRBJ2-3, with D unclear. The CDR3 covers 11 residues. The V end lost 6 bases, the J end lost 2 bases, and 3 bases lay between the germline ends. CDR1 and CDR2 from the germline V gene are MGHDK and SYGVNS. CDR3 residues: CASSHTDTQYF. The CDR3 DNA follows: TGTGCCAGCAGCCACACAGATACGCAGTATTTT. The whole variable domain, filled in from reference TRBV25-1 and TRBJ2-3, reads EADIYQTPRYLVIGTGKKITLECSQTMGHDKMYWYQQDPGMELHLIHYSYGVNSTEKGDLSSESTVSRIRTEHFPLTLESARPSHTSQYLCASSHTDTQYFGPGTRLTVL.

By proportion, this clone is medium-sized. J is TRBJ1-5 and V is TRBV6-5, with D possibly being TRBD1 (5 bases). Germline V gene data show CDR1 as MNHEY and CDR2 as SVGAGI. This CDR3 comprises 13 residues. The V end was cut by 6 bases, the J end by 7 bases, with 13 bases between. CDR3 protein: CASSRQLGQPQHF. DNA for the CDR3: TGTGCCAGCAGCCGACAGTTAGGACAGCCCCAGCATTTT.

The table lists this clone with a few counts. The chain uses TRBV2 and TRBJ2-7; D may be TRBD1 (6 bases). The V and J ends lost 4 bases and 6 bases respectively, with 16 bases between them. CDR1 is SNHLY, CDR2 FYNNEI, per germline. The CDR3 is made up of 14 amino acids. The CDR3 nucleotides read TGTGCCAGCAGTGGCACAGGGAGAGGGGGCGAGCAGTACTTC. Translation: CASSGTGRGGEQYF.

This rearrangement joins TRBV10-2 to TRBJ1-5; D is perhaps TRBD1 (5 bases). V was clipped by 0 bases and J by 5 bases, with 14 bases between them. This CDR3 region has 16 residues. Germline assignment: CDR1 WSHSY and CDR2 SAAADI. This CDR3 reads CASSESTGKLHQPQHF. CDR3 bases: TGCGCCAGCAGTGAGTCAACAGGCAAGTTGCATCAGCCCCAGCATTTT.

The V and J genes are TRBV7-2 and TRBJ2-7, with 8 bases identical to TRBD2. V was clipped by 5 bases and J by 4 bases; unmatched bases: 7. CDR3 length: 14 amino acids. CDR1 and CDR2 (germline): SGHTA, FQGNSA. CDR3 protein: CASSVGRGGYEQYF. CDR3 sequence (DNA): TGTGCCAGCAGCGTGGGACGGGGGGGGTACGAGCAGTACTTC.

This clone was seen more than once but under ten times. The chain employs TRBV28 and TRBJ1-4; D ambiguous. The CDR3 is 15 residues long. The germline CDR1 and CDR2 sequences are MDHEN and SYDVKM. V was clipped by 6 bases and J by 7 bases, with 18 bases between them. The DNA of the CDR3 is TGTGCCAGCAGCAAATTAGGCGCCGAGGGTGAAAAACTGTTTTTT. This codes for CASSKLGAEGEKLFF. Full variable domain (outside the CDR3, taken from reference TRBV28 and TRBJ1-4): DVKVTQSSRYLVKRTGEKVFLECVQDMDHENMFWYRQDPGLGLRLIYFSYDVKMKEKGDIPEGYSVSREKKERFSLILESASTNQTSMYLCASSKLGAEGEKLFFGSGTQLSVL.